This T cell receptor (beta chain) was observed in a study of T cell responses to AZD1222 COVID-19 vaccine. General study results and limits: Baseline seropositives among AZD1222 recipients totaled only five to seven. Among vaccine-associated CD4 TCRs, coverage spanned spike, with dominance at 160-218 and 743-854. Among the donors, most were white British and more were female, and clonal diversity was possibly underestimated.

Second-dose intervals of approximately 4 or approximately 12 weeks were pooled. Concerning this clone itself: Its antigen is unknown.

Germline lookup yields CDR1 SGHDT and CDR2 YYEEEE. The germline V and J ends were trimmed by 1 base and 5 bases, with 12 bases remaining between them. CDR3 size: 14 residues. Libraries were prepared by immunoSEQ multiplex PCR; TCRdb keeps only in-frame clonotypes and omits some of them. Here the sample spans roughly 140,000 clones, 87% being singletons. The TCR was taken from an adult who received the AZD1222 COVID-19 vaccine. The J gene is TRBJ1-2, the V gene TRBV5-6, with D uncertain. The sample here was peripheral blood, taken 28 days after the second AZD1222 dose. The CDR3 DNA reads as TGTGCCAGCAGCTTGATCGGCGCAGTATATGGCTACACCTTC. Translation gives CASSLIGAVYGYTF.